This TCR beta chain is from a study of T-cell reconstitution after alpha-beta-depleted transplantation in children. Study-wide results and limits: At one year after transplant, newly produced T cells mostly accounted for T-cell counts and diversity. It was reported that alpha-beta T cells came from several hundred expanded graft clones (about two months after transplant).

The V and J ends lost 5 bases and 3 bases respectively, with 11 bases between them. The CDR3 totals 14 residues. Germline V lookup: CDR1 SGHRS, CDR2 YFSETQ. As concerns this clonotype: Antigen specificity is unknown.

As it was prepared, the TCRbeta library received unique molecular identifiers. From the PCR reads, TCRdb called clonotypes with MiXCR, one entry per CDR3 protein. The sample shows around 440,000 distinct CDR3 sequences, 15% to 20% of them seen only once. The specimen was PBMCs, mostly from graft donor cells, collected 360 days after TCRalphabeta/CD19-depleted stem cell transplant. The chain combines TRBV5-1 with TRBJ1-4; no definite D call. The clonotype comes from a boy under two years old who had a stem cell transplant for Wiskott-Aldrich syndrome, so the T cells may come from the graft donor. The CDR3: CASRAGSPNEKLFF. CDR3 bases: TGCGCCAGCAGGGCCGGGTCTCCTAATGAAAAACTGTTTTTT.